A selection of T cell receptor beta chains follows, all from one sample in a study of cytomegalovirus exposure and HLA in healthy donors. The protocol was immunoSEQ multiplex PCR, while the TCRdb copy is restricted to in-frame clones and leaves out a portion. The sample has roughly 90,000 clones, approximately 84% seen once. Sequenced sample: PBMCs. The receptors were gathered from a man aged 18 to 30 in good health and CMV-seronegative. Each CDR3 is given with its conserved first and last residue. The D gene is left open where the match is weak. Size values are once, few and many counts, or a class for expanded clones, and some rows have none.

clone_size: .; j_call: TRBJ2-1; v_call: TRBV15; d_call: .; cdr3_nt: TGTGCCACCAGCAGAGATCCGACTAGAACGCCCAATGAGCAGTTCTTC; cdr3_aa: CATSRDPTRTPNEQFF
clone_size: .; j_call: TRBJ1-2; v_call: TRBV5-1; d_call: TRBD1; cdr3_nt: TGCGCCAGCGGATCTTTACAGGGGGAATATGGCTACACCTTC; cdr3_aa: CASGSLQGEYGYTF
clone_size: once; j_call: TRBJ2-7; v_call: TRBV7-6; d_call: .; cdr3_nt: TGTGCCAGCAGCTTAGTCCGCAGCTACGAGCAGTACTTC; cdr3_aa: CASSLVRSYEQYF
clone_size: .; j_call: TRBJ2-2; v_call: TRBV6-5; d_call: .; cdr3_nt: TGTGCCAGCAGTTACGCTATACTAGGCACCGGGGAGCTGTTTTTT; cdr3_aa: CASSYAILGTGELFF
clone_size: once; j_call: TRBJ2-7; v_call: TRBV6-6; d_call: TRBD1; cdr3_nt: TGTGCCAGCAGCCTGACAGGGAGAAGAGGCGAGCAGTACTTC; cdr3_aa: CASSLTGRRGEQYF
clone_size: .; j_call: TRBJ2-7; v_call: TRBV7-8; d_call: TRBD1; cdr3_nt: TGTGCCAGCCTCCCCGGGACAGGGTTGCCACTCGAGCAGTACTTC; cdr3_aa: CASLPGTGLPLEQYF
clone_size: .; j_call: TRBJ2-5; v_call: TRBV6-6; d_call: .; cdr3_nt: TGTGCCAGCACCCCGACAGAGTACCAAGAGACCCAGTACTTC; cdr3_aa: CASTPTEYQETQYF
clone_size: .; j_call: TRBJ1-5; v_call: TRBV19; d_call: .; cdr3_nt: TGTGCCAGTAGTATAGAGGGGGCCTACAATCAGCCCCAGCATTTT; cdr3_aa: CASSIEGAYNQPQHF
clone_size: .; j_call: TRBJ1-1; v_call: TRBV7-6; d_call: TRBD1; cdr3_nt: TGTGCCAGCAGCTTAGTAGGGACAGGGGGCACTGAAGCTTTCTTT; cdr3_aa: CASSLVGTGGTEAFF
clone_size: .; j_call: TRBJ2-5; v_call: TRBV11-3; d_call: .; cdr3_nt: TGTGCCAGCAGCTTATCGGCAGGGCCGGAGGGAGAGACCCAGTACTTC; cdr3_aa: CASSLSAGPEGETQYF
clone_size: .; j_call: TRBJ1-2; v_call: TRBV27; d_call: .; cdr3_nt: TGTGCCAGCAGTTTTAGTCAGGGGAATGGCTACACCTTC; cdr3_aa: CASSFSQGNGYTF
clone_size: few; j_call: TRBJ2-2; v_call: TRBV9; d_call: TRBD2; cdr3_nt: TGTGCCAGCAGCGTGCGACTAGCGGGAATATCCGGGGAGCTGTTTTTT; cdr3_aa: CASSVRLAGISGELFF
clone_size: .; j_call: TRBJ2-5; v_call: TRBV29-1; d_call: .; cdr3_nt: TGCAGCGCCGCGGACTCGCGGGAGACCCAGTACTTC; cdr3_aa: CSAADSRETQYF
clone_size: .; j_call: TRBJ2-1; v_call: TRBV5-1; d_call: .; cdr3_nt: TGCGCCAGCAGCTTCAGCAATGAGCAGTTCTTC; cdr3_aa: CASSFSNEQFF
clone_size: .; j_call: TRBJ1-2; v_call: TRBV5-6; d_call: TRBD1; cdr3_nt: TGTGCCAGCAGCCCCTGGACAGGTACGACGGGGTTTAACTATGGCTACACCTTC; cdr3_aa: CASSPWTGTTGFNYGYTF
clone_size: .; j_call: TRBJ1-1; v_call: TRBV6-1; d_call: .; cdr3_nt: TGTGCCAGCAGTGAAACCGGGGGGGTCCTCGCCGAAGCTTTCTTT; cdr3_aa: CASSETGGVLAEAFF
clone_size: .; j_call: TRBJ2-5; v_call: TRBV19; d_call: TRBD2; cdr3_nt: TGTGCCAGTAGTGGGGCGGGAGCCCTGGAAGAGACCCAGTACTTC; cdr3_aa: CASSGAGALEETQYF
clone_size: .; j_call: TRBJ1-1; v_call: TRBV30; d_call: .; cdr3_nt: TGTGCCTGGAGTGTACAGGGCCGAAAAGCTTTCTTT; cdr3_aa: CAWSVQGRKAFF
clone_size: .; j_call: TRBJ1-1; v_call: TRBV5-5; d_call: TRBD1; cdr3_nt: TGTGCCAGCAGCCCACACAGGGGCTCGAGGAACACTGAAGCTTTCTTT; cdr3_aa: CASSPHRGSRNTEAFF
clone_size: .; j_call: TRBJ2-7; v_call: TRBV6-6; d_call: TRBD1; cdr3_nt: TGTGCCAGCAGTTCGATACCGGGACAGGGTATCTACGAGCAGTACTTC; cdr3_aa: CASSSIPGQGIYEQYF
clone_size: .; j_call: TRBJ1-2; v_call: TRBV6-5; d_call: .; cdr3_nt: TGTGCCAGCACCACGCGGGGGCGTCCCTATGGCTACACCTTC; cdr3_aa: CASTTRGRPYGYTF
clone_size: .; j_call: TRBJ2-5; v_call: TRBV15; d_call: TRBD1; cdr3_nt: TGTGCCACCAGCAGAGCTACAGGGGGCGCAGAGACCCAGTACTTC; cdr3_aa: CATSRATGGAETQYF
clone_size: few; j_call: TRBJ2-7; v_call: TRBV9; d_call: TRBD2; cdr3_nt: TGTGCCAGCAGCGCAGGCGGGCTAGCGGGCTCCTACGAGCAGTACTTC; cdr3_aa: CASSAGGLAGSYEQYF